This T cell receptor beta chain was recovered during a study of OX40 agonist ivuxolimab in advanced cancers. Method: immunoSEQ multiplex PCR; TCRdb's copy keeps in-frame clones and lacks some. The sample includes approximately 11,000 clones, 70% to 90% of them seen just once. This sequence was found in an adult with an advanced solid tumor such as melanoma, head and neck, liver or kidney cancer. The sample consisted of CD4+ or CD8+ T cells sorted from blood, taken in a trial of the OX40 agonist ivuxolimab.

Here the CDR3 DNA reads TGTGCCAGCAGCCATACGCAGACCCAGTACTTC. Protein: CASSHTQTQYF. V and J are TRBV21-1 and TRBJ2-5. TRBV21-1 counts as a pseudogene. This CDR3 is built from 11 residues.